The rows below give T cell receptor beta chains drawn from one sample of a study of blood T cell repertoires in COVID-19. Libraries were prepared by immunoSEQ multiplex PCR; TCRdb keeps only in-frame clonotypes and omits some of them. The profile shows approximately 150,000 clones, approximately 81% of them singletons. Sequencing was carried out using peripheral blood. The receptors were gathered from a human donor with acute or convalescent COVID-19. The donor label of this sample is uncertain. Both conserved end residues are part of each CDR3. A D gene is named only where the DNA matches it firmly. Rows give clone size only sometimes, using once, few, many, or a class for an expanded clone.

V gene	clone size	J gene	D gene	CDR3 protein	CDR3 DNA
TRBV6-5	-	TRBJ1-1	TRBD1	CASTWTGNTEAFF	TGTGCCAGCACCTGGACAGGGAACACTGAAGCTTTCTTT
TRBV7-9	few	TRBJ1-1	TRBD1	CASSFGQGQGKTEAFF	TGTGCCAGCAGCTTTGGGCAAGGACAGGGAAAAACTGAAGCTTTCTTT
TRBV7-2	once	TRBJ2-7	TRBD1	CASSLTGTEPYEQYF	TGTGCCAGCAGCTTGACCGGGACAGAGCCTTACGAGCAGTACTTC
TRBV7-9	-	TRBJ1-5	-	CASSPGHGTSNQPQHF	TGTGCCAGCAGCCCGGGACATGGTACGAGCAATCAGCCCCAGCATTTT
TRBV4-1	-	TRBJ2-7	-	CASSQSEVSYEQYF	TGCGCCAGCAGCCAGTCCGAGGTATCCTACGAGCAGTACTTC
TRBV5-1	-	TRBJ1-2	TRBD1	CASSLSFYGQDYGYTF	TGCGCCAGCAGCTTGTCTTTCTACGGACAGGACTATGGCTACACCTTC
TRBV7-2	-	TRBJ2-7	TRBD1	CASSLLGTGGLGQYF	TGTGCCAGCAGCTTATTGGGGACAGGGGGGCTAGGGCAGTACTTC
TRBV6-1	-	TRBJ2-7	-	CASSEERSYEQYF	TGTGCCAGCAGTGAAGAGCGGTCCTACGAGCAGTACTTC
TRBV19	-	TRBJ2-3	-	CASSVYPTGPTDTQYF	TGTGCCAGTAGTGTATACCCCACAGGGCCAACAGATACGCAGTATTTT
TRBV30	once	TRBJ2-5	-	CAWSYGVGETQYF	TGTGCCTGGAGTTACGGGGTTGGAGAGACCCAGTACTTC
TRBV5-4	-	TRBJ1-2	TRBD1	CASSLTQGDYYGYTF	TGTGCCAGCAGCTTGACGCAGGGGGACTACTATGGCTACACCTTC
TRBV18	-	TRBJ1-6	-	CASSPFTGDTANSPLHF	TGTGCCAGCTCACCGTTTACCGGGGACACAGCTAATTCACCCCTCCACTTT
TRBV18	-	TRBJ2-1	-	CASSPSVISYNEQFF	TGTGCCAGCTCACCATCCGTTATCTCCTACAATGAGCAGTTCTTC
TRBV19	-	TRBJ2-7	-	CASSPRQVGSYEQYF	TGTGCCAGTAGTCCCCGACAGGTAGGGTCCTACGAGCAGTACTTC
TRBV5-1	-	TRBJ2-2	TRBD1	CASSERGQGYTGELFF	TGCGCCAGCAGCGAAAGGGGACAGGGGTACACCGGGGAGCTGTTTTTT
TRBV6-6	-	TRBJ2-2	TRBD2	CASSALAGGTGELFF	TGTGCCAGCAGTGCGCTAGCGGGAGGCACCGGGGAGCTGTTTTTT
TRBV19	-	TRBJ1-2	-	CASSTITGRTNYGYTF	TGTGCCAGTAGTACGATTACAGGGAGAACTAACTATGGCTACACCTTC
TRBV3-1/TRBV3-2	-	TRBJ1-6	-	CASSLDSTWSPLHF	TGTGCCAGCAGCCTGGACAGTACCTGGTCACCCCTCCACTTT
TRBV5-1	once	TRBJ1-4	-	CASSLEGRGGEKLFF	TGCGCCAGCAGCTTGGAGGGCAGGGGCGGTGAAAAACTGTTTTTT
TRBV2	once	TRBJ1-2	-	CASSAPDRGHGYTF	TGTGCCAGCAGTGCCCCGGACAGAGGGCATGGCTACACCTTC
TRBV6-2/TRBV6-3	once	TRBJ1-3	-	CASSYSILAGGRGNTIYF	TGTGCCAGCAGTTACTCGATTCTGGCGGGGGGCCGTGGAAACACCATATATTTT
TRBV6-5	once	TRBJ2-1	TRBD2	CASSSRDYYNEQFF	TGTGCCAGCAGTTCCCGGGACTACTACAATGAGCAGTTCTTC
TRBV7-9	-	TRBJ2-6	TRBD1	CASSSTTGGSGANVLTF	TGTGCCAGCAGCTCCACGACAGGGGGCTCTGGGGCCAACGTCCTGACTTTC
TRBV28	few	TRBJ2-3	TRBD2	CASSLRFKRGGTDTQYF	TGTGCCAGCAGTTTAAGATTTAAGCGGGGGGGCACAGATACGCAGTATTTT
TRBV2	-	TRBJ1-2	-	CASSEILPGRGYTF	TGTGCCAGCAGTGAAATTTTGCCAGGGCGAGGCTACACCTTC
TRBV5-1	few	TRBJ2-5	-	CASSVRQQETQYF	TGCGCCAGCAGCGTCCGACAGCAAGAGACCCAGTACTTC
TRBV5-6	-	TRBJ1-3	TRBD1	CASSFGTGWGNTIYF	TGTGCCAGCAGCTTTGGGACAGGGTGGGGAAACACCATATATTTT
TRBV18	-	TRBJ2-7	TRBD1	CASSPGTVSSYEQYF	TGTGCCAGCTCACCCGGGACAGTAAGCTCCTACGAGCAGTACTTC
TRBV2	-	TRBJ1-2	-	CASSEDRTHYGYTF	TGTGCCAGCAGTGAAGACAGGACCCACTATGGCTACACCTTC
TRBV6-5	-	TRBJ1-2	TRBD1	CASSSTGTAGYGYTF	TGTGCCAGCAGCTCAACCGGGACAGCAGGCTATGGCTACACCTTC
TRBV5-6	-	TRBJ2-1	-	CASTGQKNNEQFF	TGTGCCAGCACTGGACAAAAAAACAATGAGCAGTTCTTC
TRBV7-6	-	TRBJ2-3	TRBD2	CASSSGLARDTQYF	TGTGCCAGCAGCTCAGGACTAGCGAGAGATACGCAGTATTTT
TRBV24-1	-	TRBJ1-3	-	CATSDSEGAGNTIYF	TGTGCCACCAGTGATTCCGAGGGGGCTGGAAACACCATATATTTT
TRBV4-2	-	TRBJ1-3	-	CASSQEHRHSGNTIYF	TGTGCCAGCAGCCAAGAACACAGACACTCTGGAAACACCATATATTTT
TRBV10-3	once	TRBJ1-2	TRBD1	CATTNRGNYGYTF	TGTGCCACCACGAACAGGGGAAACTATGGCTACACCTTC
TRBV19	-	TRBJ1-6	-	CASSKQGSNSPLHF	TGTGCCAGTAGTAAACAGGGATCTAATTCACCCCTCCACTTT
TRBV5-5	-	TRBJ1-5	-	CASSLLYSNQPQHF	TGTGCCAGCAGCTTATTGTATAGCAATCAGCCCCAGCATTTT
TRBV7-8	-	TRBJ1-2	-	CASSISVLYGYTF	TGTGCCAGCAGCATTTCGGTCCTCTATGGCTACACCTTC
TRBV7-2	-	TRBJ2-5	TRBD2	CASSSGRMETQYF	TGTGCCAGCAGTAGCGGGAGAATGGAGACCCAGTACTTC
TRBV7-8	-	TRBJ1-1	-	CASSSQGGDTEAFF	TGTGCCAGCAGCTCACAAGGAGGTGACACTGAAGCTTTCTTT
TRBV7-2	-	TRBJ1-1	TRBD1	CASSPYRGGNTEAFF	TGTGCCAGCAGCCCATACAGGGGGGGGAACACTGAAGCTTTCTTT